This T cell receptor (beta chain) was identified in a study of blood T cell repertoires in COVID-19 (dated by TCRdb to 2018 to 2021). The study in broad terms: Samples covering the acute and convalescent phases of COVID-19 were provided by collaborators in the United States, Italy and Spain. The prospective study material was composed of cDNA or gDNA derived from T cells, B-cell-depleted T cells, or PBMCs. Where available, HLA class I and class II types were obtained from metadata supplied by the sample provider rather than from assay-based typing. The repertoires were released in a freely available public database intended as a resource for research on the immune response to SARS-CoV-2. Deeply sampled blood TCRbeta repertoires from subjects exposed to, actively infected with, or recovered from COVID-19 were included in the dataset. The sample metadata nearly always contained a de-identified subject ID, COVID-19 status, age in years and sex. Samples came from the ongoing ImmuneRACE study (first 160 participants) plus 1,254 subjects from 6 global collaborators. The paper's findings and limits, for the study overall: The amount of clinical and demographic metadata varied by source and participant and was provided uncurated.

TCRbeta CDR3 regions were amplified from genomic DNA using the immunoSEQ Assay, a bias-controlled multiplex PCR. From the authors' description of their analysis: Nucleated cell counts per sample were estimated from amplification of reference gene primers within the assay. To quantify the absolute abundance of each unique TCRbeta CDR3 rearrangement, sequence reads were collapsed and filtered. For each sample, productive Simpson clonality was calculated by taking the square root of Simpson's diversity index across productive rearrangements. Not all clones reach the TCRdb copy of this immuneACCESS table, which keeps in-frame sequences only. Checked studies attribute under half of the gap to unresolved V genes and leave the rest unexplained. That table supplies the V and J calls and clone size; D and trimming were determined from the DNA. Here the sample has about 330,000 clones; roughly 90% occur a single time. 3.5% to 4% of the sample comes from the top ten.

Concerning this clone: Its cognate antigen has yet to be identified. No qualities accompany the bases; no much larger clone lies one base away.

The germline V gene (reference sequence) sets CDR1 to LNHDA and CDR2 to SQIVND. V is pruned by 8 bases and J by 7 bases, leaving 9 bases of the junction without a gene match. The CDR3 measures 13 amino acids from cysteine to phenylalanine. Only the CDR3 DNA stays, 39 bases, in frame from base 1. Whole blood was collected in K2EDTA tubes by collaborating institutions according to the institutions' own protocols. For TCRbeta analysis, collaborators shipped samples as frozen whole blood, isolated PBMCs, or DNA extracted from either of those sample types. The rearranged segments are TRBV19 and TRBJ1-2, with 8 junctional bases fitting TRBD1. The receptor was isolated from a woman aged 45 to 65 with active or convalescent COVID-19. The specimen was peripheral blood. In nucleotides, the sequence is TGTGCCAGTGGACAGGGCTGGGTGGGTGGCTACACCTTC. Translated, this gives CASGQGWVGGYTF.